This T cell receptor (beta chain) was documented in a study of shared clonotypes between healthy human individuals. As concerns this clone: Its cognate antigen is unknown.

Study-wide results and caveats: Genetic and exposure-history diversity was limited by the few donors. Larger richness was generally estimated for naive than memory subsets.

Genomic DNA per cell subset filled all wells of several immunoSEQ plates. Sequenced by immunoSEQ multiplex PCR; TCRdb stores in-frame clones only, minus some. The table has about 1,500,000 clones, roughly 97% seen once. Trimming stripped 6 bases from V and 0 bases from J, with 20 bases between. This CDR3 has 17 amino acids. Germline V lookup: CDR1 PRHDT, CDR2 FYEKMQ (reference sequence). The receptor comes from a young man in good health. The sample consisted of naive CD4+ T cells sorted from blood. Stated subset: CD45RA+ positively selected. J is TRBJ1-2 and V is TRBV13, with D perhaps TRBD1 (5 bases). The CDR3 DNA reads as TGTGCCAGCAGAAACTTTTGGGGGACGGCCCCTAACTATGGCTACACCTTC. This encodes CASRNFWGTAPNYGYTF.